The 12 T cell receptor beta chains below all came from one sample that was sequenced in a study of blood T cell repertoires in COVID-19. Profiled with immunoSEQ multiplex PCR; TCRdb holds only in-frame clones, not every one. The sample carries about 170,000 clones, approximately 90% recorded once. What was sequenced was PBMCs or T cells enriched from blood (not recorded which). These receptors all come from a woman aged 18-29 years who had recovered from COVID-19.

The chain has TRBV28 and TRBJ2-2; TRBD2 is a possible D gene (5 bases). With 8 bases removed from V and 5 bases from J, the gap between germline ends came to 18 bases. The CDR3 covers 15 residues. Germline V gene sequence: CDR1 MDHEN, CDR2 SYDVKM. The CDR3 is CASGSSGLRTGELFF. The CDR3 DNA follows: TGTGCCAGCGGATCGAGCGGATTGAGGACCGGGGAGCTGTTTTTT.

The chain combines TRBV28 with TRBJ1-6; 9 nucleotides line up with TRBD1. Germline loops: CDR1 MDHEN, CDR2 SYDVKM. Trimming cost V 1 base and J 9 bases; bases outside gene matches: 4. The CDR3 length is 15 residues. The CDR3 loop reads CASSLLGTGSSPLHF. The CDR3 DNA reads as TGTGCCAGCAGTTTATTGGGGACAGGGAGTTCACCCCTCCACTTT.

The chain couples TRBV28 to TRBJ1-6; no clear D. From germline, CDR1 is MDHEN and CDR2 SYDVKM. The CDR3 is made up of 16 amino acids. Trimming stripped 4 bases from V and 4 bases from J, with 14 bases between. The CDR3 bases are TGTGCCAGCAGTTCCCCTCAACAGCCTTATAATTCACCCCTCCACTTT. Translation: CASSSPQQPYNSPLHF.

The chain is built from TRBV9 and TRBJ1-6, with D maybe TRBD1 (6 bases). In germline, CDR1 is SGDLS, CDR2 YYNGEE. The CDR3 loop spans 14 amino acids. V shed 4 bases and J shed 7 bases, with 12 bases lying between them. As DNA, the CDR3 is TGTGCCAGCAGCTCCGACAGGACCAATTCACCCCTCCACTTT. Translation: CASSSDRTNSPLHF.

Here the CDR3 reads CASSLSTGNEQFF. CDR3 coding DNA: TGTGCCAGCAGTTTATCGACAGGCAATGAGCAGTTCTTC. The genes are TRBV27 and TRBJ2-1; D perhaps matches TRBD1 (6 bases). The germline V gene has CDR1 MNHEY and CDR2 SMNVEV (reference sequence). The ends were cut back, 0 bases at V and 6 bases at J, with 6 bases in the middle. CDR3 length: 13 amino acids.

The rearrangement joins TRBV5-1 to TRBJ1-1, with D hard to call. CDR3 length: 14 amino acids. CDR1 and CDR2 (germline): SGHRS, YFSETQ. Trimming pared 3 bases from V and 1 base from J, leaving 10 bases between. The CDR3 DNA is TGCGCCAGCAGCTGGGGAGACCGGAACACTGAAGCTTTCTTT. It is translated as CASSWGDRNTEAFF.

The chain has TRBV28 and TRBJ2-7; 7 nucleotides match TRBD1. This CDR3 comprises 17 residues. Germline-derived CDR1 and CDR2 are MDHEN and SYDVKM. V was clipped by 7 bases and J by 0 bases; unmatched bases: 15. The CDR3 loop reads CASKLRTGRPSSYEQYF. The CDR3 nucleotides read TGTGCCAGCAAATTGCGGACAGGACGGCCAAGCTCCTACGAGCAGTACTTC.

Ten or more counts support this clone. This chain's CDR3 is CASSYLRSSGGDEQFF. The CDR3 DNA reads as TGTGCCAGCAGCTACCTTCGGTCGTCTGGGGGCGATGAGCAGTTCTTC. This chain joins TRBV2 and TRBJ2-1; tentative D call: TRBD1 (6 bases). The CDR3 has 16 amino acids. CDR1 SNHLY and CDR2 FYNNEI come from the germline V gene. Trimming took off 6 bases at V and 8 bases at J, with 23 bases between the two ends.

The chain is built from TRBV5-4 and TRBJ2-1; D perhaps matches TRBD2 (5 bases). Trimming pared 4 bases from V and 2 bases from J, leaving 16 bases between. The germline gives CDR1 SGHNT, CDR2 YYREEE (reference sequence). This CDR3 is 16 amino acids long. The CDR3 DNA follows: TGTGCCAGCAGCCCGTGGGGTAGTAGCGCCTACAATGAGCAGTTCTTC. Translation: CASSPWGSSAYNEQFF.

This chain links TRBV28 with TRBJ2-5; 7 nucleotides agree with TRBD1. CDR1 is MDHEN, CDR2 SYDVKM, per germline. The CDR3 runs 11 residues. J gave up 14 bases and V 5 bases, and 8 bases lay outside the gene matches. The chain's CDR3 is CASSPTGQLYF. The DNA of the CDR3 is TGTGCCAGCAGTCCCACGGGACAGCTCTACTTC. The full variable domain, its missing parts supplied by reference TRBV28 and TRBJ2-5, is DVKVTQSSRYLVKRTGEKVFLECVQDMDHENMFWYRQDPGLGLRLIYFSYDVKMKEKGDIPEGYSVSREKKERFSLILESASTNQTSMYLCASSPTGQLYFGPGTRLLVL.

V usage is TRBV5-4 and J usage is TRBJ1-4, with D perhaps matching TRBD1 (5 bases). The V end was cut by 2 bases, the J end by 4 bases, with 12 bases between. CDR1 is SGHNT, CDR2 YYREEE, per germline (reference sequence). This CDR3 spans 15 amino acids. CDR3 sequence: CASSLAGGVNEKLFF. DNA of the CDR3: TGTGCCAGCAGCTTAGCCGGGGGGGTTAATGAAAAACTGTTTTTT.

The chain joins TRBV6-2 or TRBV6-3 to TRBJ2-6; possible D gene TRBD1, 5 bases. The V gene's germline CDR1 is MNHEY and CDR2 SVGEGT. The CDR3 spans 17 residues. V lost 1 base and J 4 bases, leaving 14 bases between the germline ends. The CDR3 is CASSYWPRASGANVLTF. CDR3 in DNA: TGTGCCAGCAGTTACTGGCCCAGGGCCTCGGGGGCCAACGTCCTGACTTTC.